These 10 T cell receptor beta chains came from one sample sequenced in a study of tumor-infiltrating lymphocytes in primary liver carcinoma. cDNA specific to TCR beta was made from 450 to 500 ng of total RNA, with a constant-region primer employed for priming. A slightly modified ARM-PCR protocol with three nested multiplex PCR rounds produced these TCR beta libraries. In the first two PCR rounds, TRBV1-TRBV30 forward primers were paired with a C-beta reverse primer, and each round lasted approximately 10 cycles. TCRdb processed the multiplex PCR reads anew with MiXCR; each CDR3 protein has one entry. The sample records about 320,000 distinct CDR3 sequences, around three fifths being singletons. The study extracted blood RNA from unsorted whole blood and also extracted germline DNA. Material for sequencing was peripheral blood. These receptors were collected from a man aged 35 to 55 with primary liver carcinoma and hepatitis B virus infection.

V gene TRBV7-9 combines with J gene TRBJ2-1, with 15 nucleotides matching TRBD2. The CDR3 consists of 15 residues. From germline, CDR1 is SEHNR and CDR2 FQNEAQ (reference sequence). The J segment lost 6 bases and the V segment lost 6 bases, leaving 3 bases of the junction unmatched. The chain's CDR3 is CASRGTSGRRNEQFF. The CDR3 region has the DNA TGTGCCAGCAGGGGGACTAGCGGGAGGCGCAATGAGCAGTTCTTC.

The chain links TRBV6-1 to TRBJ1-1; D ambiguous. This CDR3 region has 15 residues. V lost 7 bases and J 5 bases, leaving 20 bases between the germline ends. Germline CDR1 is MNHNS and CDR2 is SASEGT. CDR3 loop: CASNTLDGASTEAFF. The CDR3, as DNA: TGTGCCAGCAATACTCTTGACGGAGCGAGTACTGAAGCTTTCTTT.

The table lists this clonotype with a few counts. As DNA, the CDR3 is TGTGCCAGCAGTTCCGCGAGCGGGAGGACGAGCTCCTACGAGCAGTACTTC. Translating gives CASSSASGRTSSYEQYF. V usage is TRBV6-5 and J usage is TRBJ2-7; 9 bases are shared with TRBD2. The CDR3 is made up of 17 amino acids. With 4 bases clipped from V and 0 bases from J, the junction kept 10 bases outside the gene matches. Germline CDR1 is MNHEY and CDR2 is SVGAGI.

With respect to this clonotype: One junction end disagrees with the germline gene, perhaps due to a read error. The rearrangement uses TRBV12-3 or TRBV12-4 and TRBJ1-2; the D is unclear. This CDR3 comprises 12 residues. CDR3 loop: CACSYLNYGYTF. In DNA form, the CDR3 reads TGTGCCTGCAGCTATCTTAACTATGGCTACACCTTC.

In regard to this clonotype: One junction end disagrees with the germline gene, perhaps due to a read error. CDR3 in DNA: TGCGCCAGCGGGATTGACTACGAGCTGTACTTC. The encoded protein is CASGIDYELYF. The chain links TRBV5-1 to TRBJ2-7; D is perhaps TRBD2 (5 bases). Germline V gene sequence: CDR1 SGHRS, CDR2 YFSETQ. This CDR3 region has 11 residues. The full variable domain, its missing parts supplied by reference TRBV5-1 and TRBJ2-7, is KAGVTQTPRYLIKTRGQQVTLSCSPISGHRSVSWYQQTPGQGLQFLFEYFSETQRNKGNFPGRFSGRQFSNSRSEMNVSTLELGDSALYLCASGIDYELYFGPGTRLTVT.

A word on this clonotype: This may arise from a read error, as a much more abundant clone is one base away. This rearrangement joins TRBV10-3 to TRBJ2-1; a possible D gene is TRBD2 (5 bases). Germline loops: CDR1 ENHRY, CDR2 SYGVKD. V lost 3 bases to trimming and J lost 6 bases, with 15 bases between them. The CDR3 consists of 15 residues. CDR3 sequence (DNA): TGTGCCATCAGTGACGGCTTTGGGAGTTTCAATGAGCAGTTCTTC. Translating gives CAISDGFGSFNEQFF.

This clonotype was counted once. Because it lacks the conserved phenylalanine or tryptophan at the end, this CDR3 is likely a read error. The chain links TRBV2 to TRBJ1-5; D is unclear. The CDR3 sequence is 14 residues long. Germline V gene lookup returns CDR1 SNHLY and CDR2 FYNNEI. The germline V and J ends were trimmed by 1 base and 7 bases, with 11 bases remaining between them. The CDR3 reads CASSEESSGQPQHL. The CDR3, as DNA: TGTGCCAGCAGTGAAGAGTCCTCCGGGCAGCCCCAGCATTTG.

This clonotype appeared many times. This chain uses TRBV6-1 with TRBJ1-5; D remains ambiguous. V lost 6 bases and J 1 base, leaving 10 bases between the germline ends. The length of the CDR3 is 14 residues. Germline V gene data show CDR1 as MNHNS and CDR2 as SASEGT. In DNA, the CDR3 is TGTGCCAGCAGGGCAAGAAGGAGCAATCAGCCCCAGCATTTT. This translates into CASRARRSNQPQHF.

A word on this clonotype: A read error is possible here, since a much larger clone lies one base away. The CDR3 loop reads CASSLGGKPGELFF. The CDR3 nucleotides are TGTGCCAGCAGCTTGGGCGGAAAGCCCGGGGAGCTGTTTTTT. This chain links TRBV5-4 with TRBJ2-2; D unresolved. This CDR3 spans 14 amino acids. With 0 bases removed from V and 6 bases from J, the gap between germline ends came to 9 bases. CDR1 SGHNT and CDR2 YYREEE come from the germline V gene (reference sequence).

This clonotype occurred many times. V usage is TRBV11-3 and J usage is TRBJ2-1; D is undetermined. Germline CDR1 reads SGHNT; CDR2 reads YENEEA. This CDR3 is built from 14 residues. V lost 1 base to trimming and J lost 5 bases, with 9 bases between them. CDR3 coding DNA: TGTGCCAGCAGCTTAGGTCCCAGTCACAATGAGCAGTTCTTC. Encoded protein: CASSLGPSHNEQFF.